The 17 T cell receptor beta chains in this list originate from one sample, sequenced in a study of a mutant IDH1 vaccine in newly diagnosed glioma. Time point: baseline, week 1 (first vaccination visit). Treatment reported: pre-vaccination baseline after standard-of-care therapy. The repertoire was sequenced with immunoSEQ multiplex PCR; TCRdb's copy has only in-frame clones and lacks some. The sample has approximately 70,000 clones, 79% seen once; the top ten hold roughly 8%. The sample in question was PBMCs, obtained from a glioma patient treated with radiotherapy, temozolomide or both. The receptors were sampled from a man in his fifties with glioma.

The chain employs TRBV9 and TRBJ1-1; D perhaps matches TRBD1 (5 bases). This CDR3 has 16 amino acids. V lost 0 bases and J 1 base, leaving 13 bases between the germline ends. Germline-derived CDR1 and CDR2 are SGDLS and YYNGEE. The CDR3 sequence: CASSVVGTLGNTEAFF. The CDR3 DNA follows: TGTGCCAGCAGCGTAGTGGGGACTTTGGGGAACACTGAAGCTTTCTTT.

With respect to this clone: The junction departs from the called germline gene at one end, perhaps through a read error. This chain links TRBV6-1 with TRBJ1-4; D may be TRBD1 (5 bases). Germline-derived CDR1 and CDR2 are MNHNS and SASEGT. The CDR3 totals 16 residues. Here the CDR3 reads CASSEVVGRTNEKLFF. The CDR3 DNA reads TGTGCCAGCAGCGAAGTTGTGGGGCGAACTAATGAAAAACTGTTTTTT.

The CDR3 DNA reads TGTGCCAGCTCACCCAAACCTGACGATGGCTACACCTTC. Its protein is CASSPKPDDGYTF. The chain uses TRBV18 and TRBJ1-2; D call uncertain. The CDR3 length is 13 residues. Germline V gene sequence: CDR1 KGHSH, CDR2 LQKENI. Trimming took 3 bases from V and 6 from J, leaving 11 bases between them.

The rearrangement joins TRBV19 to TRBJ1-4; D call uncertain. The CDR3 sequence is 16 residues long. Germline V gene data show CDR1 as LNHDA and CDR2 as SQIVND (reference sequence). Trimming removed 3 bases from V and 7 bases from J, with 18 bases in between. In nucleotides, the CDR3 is TGTGCCAGTAGTATCAGTGGAGGACCAAACTTTGAAAAACTGTTTTTT. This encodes CASSISGGPNFEKLFF.

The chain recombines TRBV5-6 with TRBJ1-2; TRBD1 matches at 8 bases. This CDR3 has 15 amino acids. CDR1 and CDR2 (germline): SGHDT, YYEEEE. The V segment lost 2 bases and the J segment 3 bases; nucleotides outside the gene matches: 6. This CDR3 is CASSLPGGEDYGYTF. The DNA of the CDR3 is TGTGCCAGCAGCTTACCAGGGGGCGAGGACTATGGCTACACCTTC.

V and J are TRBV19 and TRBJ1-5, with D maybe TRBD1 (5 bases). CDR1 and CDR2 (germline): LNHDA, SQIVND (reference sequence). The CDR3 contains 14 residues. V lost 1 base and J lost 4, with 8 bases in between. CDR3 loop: CASSIGGMNQPQHF. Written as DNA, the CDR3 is TGTGCCAGTAGTATAGGGGGGATGAATCAGCCCCAGCATTTT.

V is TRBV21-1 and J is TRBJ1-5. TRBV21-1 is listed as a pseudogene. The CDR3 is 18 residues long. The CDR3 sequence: CASSKVIGGRVGNQPQHF. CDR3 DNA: TGTGCCAGCAGCAAAGTGATTGGGGGTCGAGTGGGCAATCAGCCCCAGCATTTT.

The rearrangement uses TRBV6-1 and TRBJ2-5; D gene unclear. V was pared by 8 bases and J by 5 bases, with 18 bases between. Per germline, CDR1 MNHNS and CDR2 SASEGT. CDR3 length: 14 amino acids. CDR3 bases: TGTGCCAGCGTTGAAGGGAAGGGAAGGGAGACCCAGTACTTC. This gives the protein CASVEGKGRETQYF.

Here the CDR3 DNA reads TGCGCCAGCAGCTTGGAATCGGGACAGGCGATAAAACTGTTTTTT. Translated: CASSLESGQAIKLFF. The chain joins TRBV5-1 to TRBJ1-4, with TRBD1 matching over 8 bases. Germline CDR1 is SGHRS and CDR2 is YFSETQ. The trim removed 0 bases at V and 10 bases at J, leaving 8 bases unmatched. The CDR3 contains 15 residues.

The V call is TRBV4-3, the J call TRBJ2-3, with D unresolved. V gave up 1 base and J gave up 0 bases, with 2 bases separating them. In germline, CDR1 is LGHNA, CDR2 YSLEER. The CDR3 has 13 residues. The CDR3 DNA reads TGCGCCAGCAGCCAAGCTAGCACAGATACGCAGTATTTT. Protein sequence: CASSQASTDTQYF.

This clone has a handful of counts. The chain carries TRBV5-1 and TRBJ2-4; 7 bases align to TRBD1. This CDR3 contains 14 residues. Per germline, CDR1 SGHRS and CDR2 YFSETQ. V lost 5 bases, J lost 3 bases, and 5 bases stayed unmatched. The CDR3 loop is CASSQRDSKNIQYF. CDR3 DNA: TGCGCCAGCAGTCAAAGGGACAGCAAAAACATTCAGTACTTC.

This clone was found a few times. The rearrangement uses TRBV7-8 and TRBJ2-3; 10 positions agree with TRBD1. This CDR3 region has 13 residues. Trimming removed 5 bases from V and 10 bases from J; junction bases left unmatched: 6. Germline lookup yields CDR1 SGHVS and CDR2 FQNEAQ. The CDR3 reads CASSLEDRGAQYF. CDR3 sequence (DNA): TGTGCCAGCAGCCTAGAGGACAGGGGGGCGCAGTATTTT.

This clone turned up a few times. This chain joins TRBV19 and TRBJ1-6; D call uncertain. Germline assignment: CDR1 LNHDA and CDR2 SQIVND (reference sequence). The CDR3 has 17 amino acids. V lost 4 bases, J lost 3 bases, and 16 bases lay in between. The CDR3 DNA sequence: TGTGCCAGTAGTACCCAGGCTGCTTCCATCTATAATTCACCCCTCCACTTT. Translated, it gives CASSTQAASIYNSPLHF.

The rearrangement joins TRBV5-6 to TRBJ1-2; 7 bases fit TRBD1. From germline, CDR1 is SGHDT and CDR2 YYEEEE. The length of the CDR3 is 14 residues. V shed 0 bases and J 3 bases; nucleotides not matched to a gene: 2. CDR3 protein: CASSLVDRDYGYTF. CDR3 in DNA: TGTGCCAGCAGCTTGGTAGACAGGGACTATGGCTACACCTTC.

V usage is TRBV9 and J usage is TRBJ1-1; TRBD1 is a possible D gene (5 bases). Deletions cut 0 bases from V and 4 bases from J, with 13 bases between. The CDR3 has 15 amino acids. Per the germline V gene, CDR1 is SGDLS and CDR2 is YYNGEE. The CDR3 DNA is TGTGCCAGCAGCGTAGCCGATCTTGGGGCCACTGAAGCTTTCTTT. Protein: CASSVADLGATEAFF.

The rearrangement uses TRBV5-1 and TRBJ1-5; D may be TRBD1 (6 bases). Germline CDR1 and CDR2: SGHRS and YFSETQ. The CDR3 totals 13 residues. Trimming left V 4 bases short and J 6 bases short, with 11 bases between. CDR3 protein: CASSLTGFQPQHF. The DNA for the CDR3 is TGCGCCAGCAGCCTAACAGGGTTTCAGCCCCAGCATTTT.

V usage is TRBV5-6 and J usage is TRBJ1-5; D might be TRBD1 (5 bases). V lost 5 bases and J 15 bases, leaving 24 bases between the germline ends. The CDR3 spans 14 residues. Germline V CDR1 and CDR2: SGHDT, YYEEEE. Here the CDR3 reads CASSFSGDAGRGHF. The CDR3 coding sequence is TGTGCCAGCAGTTTTAGTGGGGACGCTGGCCGCGGGCATTTT.